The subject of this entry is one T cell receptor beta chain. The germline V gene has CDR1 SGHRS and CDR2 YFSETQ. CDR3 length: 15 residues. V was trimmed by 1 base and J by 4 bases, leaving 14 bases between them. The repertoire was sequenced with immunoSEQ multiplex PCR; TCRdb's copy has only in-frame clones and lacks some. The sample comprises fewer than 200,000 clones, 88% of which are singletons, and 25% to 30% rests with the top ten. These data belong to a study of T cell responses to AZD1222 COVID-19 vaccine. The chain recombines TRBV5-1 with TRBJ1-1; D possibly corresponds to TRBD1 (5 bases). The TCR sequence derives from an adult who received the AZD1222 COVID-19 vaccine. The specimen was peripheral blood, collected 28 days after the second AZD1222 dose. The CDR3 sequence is CASSLRPGRGTEAFF. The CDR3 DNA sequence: TGCGCCAGCAGCTTGCGGCCAGGGCGGGGCACTGAAGCTTTCTTT.